This TCR beta chain was recovered during a study of T cells in women clearing cervical HPV infection. Generated by immunoSEQ multiplex PCR, the TCRdb table keeps only in-frame clones and is missing some. The sample spans roughly 14,000 clones; the ten largest clones claim less than 25%. The TCR originated in a woman aged 18 to 75 with a cervical HPV16 infection that either progressed to CIN3+ or cleared (not recorded which). The sequencing sample was made of blood buffy coat.

The CDR3 loop is CASSPQDRGASEAFF. The part of the CDR3 DNA that was read is TGTGCCAGCAGCCCACAGGACAGGGGAGCTTCTGAA. The chain couples TRBV9 to TRBJ1-1; 9 bases are a match to TRBD1. The observed sequence ends 3 residues before the CDR3 terminus, with the missing tail filled in from the germline J gene. V lost 4 bases and J lost 6; bases outside the gene matches: 10. Germline CDR1 is SGDLS and CDR2 is YYNGEE. The CDR3 length is 15 residues.